This T cell receptor (beta chain) stems from a study of blood T cell repertoires in COVID-19. Generated by immunoSEQ multiplex PCR, the TCRdb table keeps only in-frame clones and is missing some. The table shows roughly 200,000 clones, with over 75% occurring only once. The germline gives CDR1 SGDLS, CDR2 YYNGEE. The V gene lost 3 bases and the J gene lost 1 base, with 11 bases spanning the gap. The CDR3 totals 15 residues. The TCR was taken from a woman older than 75 with acute or convalescent COVID-19. Sequencing was performed on peripheral blood. V usage is TRBV9 and J usage is TRBJ1-3, with a tentative D call TRBD1 (6 bases). CDR3: CASSGAQGSGNTIYF. The DNA for the CDR3 is TGTGCCAGCAGCGGCGCACAGGGTTCTGGAAACACCATATATTTT.